This entry lists 23 T cell receptor beta chains sequenced from one sample in a study of T cell repertoires in cytomegalovirus infection. These receptors' antigens are unknown. TCRdb reprocessed the reads with MiXCR, giving one entry per CDR3 protein. Of some 940,000 distinct CDR3 sequences listed, around 32% are singletons. The source material was cultured CD8+ T cells from PBMCs, sampled from culture after CMV antigen stimulation. The origin of the receptors is a human donor in good health (CMV status not recorded). Some clones in this sample may be carry-over from other donors' samples.

This sequence joins TRBV4-1 and TRBJ2-1, with D possibly TRBD1 on 6 matching bases. The V end lost 4 bases, the J end lost 7 bases, and 20 bases lay between the germline ends. This CDR3 comprises 16 residues. The germline V gene has CDR1 MGHRA and CDR2 YSYEKL. CDR3: CASSLDPPGTTNEQFF. The CDR3 DNA follows: TGCGCCAGCAGCCTGGACCCGCCGGGGACAACGAATGAGCAGTTCTTC.

This clonotype occurred once. This sequence joins TRBV11-2 and TRBJ2-3; 10 bases fit TRBD2. CDR1 SGHAT and CDR2 FQNNGV come from the germline V gene. The V gene end was trimmed by 1 base and the J gene end by 4 bases; junction bases not matched to a gene: 11. The CDR3 spans 18 residues. The CDR3 sequence: CASSLGGTSDPGADTQYF. CDR3 coding DNA: TGTGCCAGCAGCTTAGGCGGGACTAGCGACCCCGGGGCAGATACGCAGTATTTT.

V usage is TRBV4-1 and J usage is TRBJ2-2; 8 bases agree with TRBD1. The CDR3 consists of 16 residues. V shed 4 bases, J shed 5 bases, and the junction held 9 bases outside the gene matches. The germline V gene has CDR1 MGHRA and CDR2 YSYEKL. CDR3 residues: CASSPQGASTTGELFF. CDR3 nucleotide sequence: TGCGCCAGCAGCCCGCAGGGGGCCTCGACGACCGGGGAGCTGTTTTTT.

The V and J genes are TRBV4-1 and TRBJ1-5, with 7 positions matching TRBD1. This CDR3 region has 17 residues. CDR1 is MGHRA, CDR2 YSYEKL, per germline. The junction had 9 bases not matched to a gene; V was cut back by 4 bases and J by 0 bases. This chain's CDR3 is CASSLTGTVSSNQPQHF. The CDR3 region has the DNA TGCGCCAGCAGCCTTACCGGGACAGTGAGTAGCAATCAGCCCCAGCATTTT.

Ten or more counts support this clonotype. This sequence joins TRBV6-2 or TRBV6-3 and TRBJ2-1; D remains ambiguous. Trimming pared 0 bases from V and 0 bases from J, leaving 3 bases between. This CDR3 spans 14 amino acids. Germline loops: CDR1 MNHEY, CDR2 SVGEGT. CDR3 sequence (DNA): TGTGCCAGCAGTTACTCGAGCTCCTACAATGAGCAGTTCTTC. It yields the protein CASSYSSSYNEQFF.

This clonotype occurred many times. This chain links TRBV7-6 with TRBJ1-5; the D gene is possibly TRBD1 (5 bases). The V end was cut by 1 base, the J end by 4 bases, with 8 bases between. This CDR3 is 14 amino acids long. Germline V gene data show CDR1 as SGHVS and CDR2 as FNYEAQ. CDR3 in amino acids: CASSLGGDNQPQHF. CDR3 nucleotide sequence: TGTGCCAGCAGCTTAGGGGGGGATAATCAGCCCCAGCATTTT.

The chain couples TRBV4-3 to TRBJ1-2, with D maybe TRBD1 (5 bases). The length of the CDR3 is 18 residues. Germline V gene sequence: CDR1 LGHNA, CDR2 YSLEER. The ends were cut back, 1 base at V and 5 bases at J, with 23 bases in the middle. As DNA, the CDR3 is TGCGCCAGCAGCCAAGGGGCGGGGGTATTGGGAATCCGTTATGGCTACACCTTC. Translation: CASSQGAGVLGIRYGYTF.

Many counts were recorded for this clonotype. The rearrangement uses TRBV12-3 or TRBV12-4 and TRBJ1-1; D is ambiguous. Trimming took off 3 bases at V and 0 bases at J, with 11 bases between the two ends. The CDR3 length is 15 residues. CDR3 sequence (DNA): TGTGCCAGCAGTTTGTCAGTTCGTATGAACACTGAAGCTTTCTTT. Translated, it gives CASSLSVRMNTEAFF.

This clonotype was counted between two and nine times. The chain has TRBV27 and TRBJ1-6; 9 bases map to TRBD1. CDR3 length: 14 residues. V lost 2 bases, J lost 11 bases, and 4 bases stayed unmatched. The germline gives CDR1 MNHEY, CDR2 SMNVEV (reference sequence). The CDR3 DNA sequence: TGTGCCAGCAGTTTAGCCGGACAGGGGACACCCCTCCACTTT. Translation: CASSLAGQGTPLHF.

As for this clonotype: A junction end diverges from the germline sequence, so it may reflect a read error. The chain carries TRBV7-3 and TRBJ2-1; 14 bases line up with TRBD2. This CDR3 is built from 16 residues. The germline V gene has CDR1 SGHTA and CDR2 FQGTGA. CDR3 sequence reads: CASNSGTSGGYNEQFF. DNA for the CDR3: TGTGCCAGCAACTCGGGGACTAGCGGGGGCTACAATGAGCAATTCTTC.

The chain is built from TRBV12-3 or TRBV12-4 and TRBJ1-6; TRBD1 might be the D (6 bases). V lost 6 bases, J lost 6 bases, and 15 bases lay in between. CDR3 length: 15 amino acids. For the CDR3, the DNA is TGTGCCAGCAGCCTACAGGGATGGGTTAATTCACCCCTCCACTTT. It translates to CASSLQGWVNSPLHF.

V is TRBV27 and J is TRBJ2-7, with 7 nucleotides matching TRBD1. V dropped 5 bases and J dropped 0; count of bases not matched to a gene: 7. The V gene's germline CDR1 is MNHEY and CDR2 SMNVEV (reference sequence). CDR3 length: 15 residues. CDR3 sequence reads: CASSLAGQVSYEQYF. The CDR3 region has the DNA TGTGCCAGCAGTCTCGCCGGACAGGTCTCCTACGAGCAGTACTTC.

This clonotype was picked up a small number of times. J is TRBJ1-2 and V is TRBV4-3; D is uncertain. The CDR3 covers 14 residues. The ends were cut back, 5 bases at V and 7 bases at J, with 17 bases in the middle. CDR1 is LGHNA, CDR2 YSLEER, per germline. The CDR3 sequence: CASSSRLRPGGYTF. CDR3 in DNA: TGCGCCAGCAGCTCACGACTGCGGCCGGGTGGCTACACCTTC.

As regards this clonotype: Compared with germline, one end of the junction differs, possibly owing to a read error. The rearrangement uses TRBV29-1 and TRBJ2-2; 10 bases are a match to TRBD1. This CDR3 contains 15 residues. Germline loops: CDR1 SQVTM, CDR2 ANQGSEA. This chain's CDR3 is CSGEFRDRGTGELFF. CDR3 coding DNA: TGCAGCGGTGAATTCCGGGACAGGGGCACCGGGGAGCTGTTTTTT.

This clonotype has more than one count but fewer than ten. The chain recombines TRBV20-1 with TRBJ1-2, with 7 nucleotides matching TRBD1. The germline V gene encodes CDR1 DFQATT and CDR2 SNEGSKA (reference sequence). This CDR3 region has 12 residues. The trim removed 4 bases at V and 4 bases at J, leaving 3 bases unmatched. CDR3: CSAKQGIYGYTF. The CDR3, as DNA: TGCAGTGCTAAACAGGGGATCTATGGCTACACCTTC.

The V call is TRBV5-1, the J call TRBJ2-3; 10 positions agree with TRBD2. This CDR3 region has 17 residues. Germline loops: CDR1 SGHRS, CDR2 YFSETQ. V shed 1 base and J 2 bases; nucleotides not matched to a gene: 7. CDR3: CASSLTSGVLLTDTQYF. CDR3 DNA sequence: TGCGCCAGCAGCTTGACTAGCGGGGTCCTCCTCACAGATACGCAGTATTTT.

The rearrangement uses TRBV20-1 and TRBJ1-1; perhaps TRBD1 as D (5 bases). Germline-derived CDR1 and CDR2 are DFQATT and SNEGSKA (reference sequence). The CDR3 length is 11 residues. Trimming stripped 3 bases from V and 8 bases from J, with 10 bases between. Here the CDR3 DNA reads TGCAGTGCTAGGCCGGGGGAGGAAGCTTTCTTT. Protein sequence: CSARPGEEAFF.

This clonotype has at least ten counts. This chain links TRBV6-5 with TRBJ2-1; D is perhaps TRBD1 or TRBD2 (6 bases each). The V and J ends lost 0 bases and 2 bases respectively, with 14 bases between them. The germline CDR1 and CDR2 sequences are MNHEY and SVGAGI. The CDR3 totals 17 residues. The CDR3 spells CASSYSSRGRPYNEQFF. In DNA form, the CDR3 reads TGTGCCAGCAGTTACTCGAGCCGGGGGCGTCCCTACAATGAGCAGTTCTTC.

Comments on this clonotype: One base away lies a much larger clone, so this may be a sequencing read error. The J gene is TRBJ1-1, the V gene TRBV4-3; 10 bases map to TRBD1. The V gene's germline CDR1 is LGHNA and CDR2 YSLEER. The trim removed 4 bases at V and 5 bases at J, leaving 10 bases unmatched. The CDR3 covers 16 residues. Here the CDR3 DNA reads TGCGCCAGCAGCCCCCGGACAGGGGGTGTAGGAACTGAAGCTTTCTTT. Translation: CASSPRTGGVGTEAFF.

The chain recombines TRBV5-5 with TRBJ2-7; 7 bases fit TRBD1. CDR3 length equals 16 residues. The germline V gene encodes CDR1 SGHKS and CDR2 YYEKEE (reference sequence). J lost 3 bases, V lost 4 bases, and 13 bases had no gene match. The CDR3 sequence: CASSIGTGAADYEQYV. CDR3 DNA: TGTGCCAGCAGCATCGGCACAGGGGCGGCGGACTACGAGCAGTACGTC.

This chain joins TRBV6-2 or TRBV6-3 and TRBJ1-5; 9 bases map to TRBD1. J was trimmed by 0 bases and V by 2 bases; bases with no gene match: 5. This CDR3 is 17 amino acids long. Germline CDR1 reads MNHEY; CDR2 reads SVGEGT. CDR3 amino acids: CASSYTGQGRSNQPQHF. The CDR3 bases are TGTGCCAGCAGTTACACGGGACAGGGACGTAGCAATCAGCCCCAGCATTTT.

The rearrangement uses TRBV6-5 and TRBJ1-1, with D unresolved. V lost 6 bases to trimming and J lost 2 bases, with 16 bases between them. The CDR3 sequence is 15 residues long. Germline V CDR1 and CDR2: MNHEY, SVGAGI. The CDR3 spells CASSSVGQLNTEAFF. The CDR3 nucleotides read TGTGCCAGCAGCTCAGTCGGGCAGTTAAACACTGAAGCTTTCTTT.

The CDR3 region has the DNA TGTGCCAGCAGCCCCCGGACGAGGAACACTGAAGCTTTCTTT. Its protein product is CASSPRTRNTEAFF. This chain uses TRBV14 with TRBJ1-1, with D unresolved. Germline-derived CDR1 and CDR2 are SGHDN and FVKESK. The CDR3 extends over 14 amino acids. The ends were cut back, 4 bases at V and 1 base at J, with 10 bases in the middle.